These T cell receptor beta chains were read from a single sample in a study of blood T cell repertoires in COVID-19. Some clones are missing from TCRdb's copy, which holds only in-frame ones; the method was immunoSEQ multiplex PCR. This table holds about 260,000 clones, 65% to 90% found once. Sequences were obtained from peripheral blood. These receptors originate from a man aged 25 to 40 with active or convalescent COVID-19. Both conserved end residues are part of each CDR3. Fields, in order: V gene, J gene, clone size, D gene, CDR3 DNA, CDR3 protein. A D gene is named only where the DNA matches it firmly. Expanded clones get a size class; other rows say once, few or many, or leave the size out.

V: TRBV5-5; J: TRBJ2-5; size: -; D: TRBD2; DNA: TGTGCCAGCAGCTTTCCCGGGGGGCAAGAGACCCAGTACTTC; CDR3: CASSFPGGQETQYF
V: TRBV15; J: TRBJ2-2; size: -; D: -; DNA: TGTGCCACCAGCAGATCGGACACACCGTCCGGGGAGCTGTTTTTT; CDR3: CATSRSDTPSGELFF
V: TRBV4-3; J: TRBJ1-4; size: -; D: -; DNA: TGCGCCAGCAGCCAAGATCTGGCAGGGGATACTAATGAAAAACTGTTTTTT; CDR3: CASSQDLAGDTNEKLFF
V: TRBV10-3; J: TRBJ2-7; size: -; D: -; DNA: TGTGCCATCAGTGAGTCGAGTGGACTGACGGGGGAGCAGTACTTC; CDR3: CAISESSGLTGEQYF
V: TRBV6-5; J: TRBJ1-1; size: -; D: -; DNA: TGTGCCAGCAGTACAGGAACTGGGGGGTGGGAAGCTTTCTTT; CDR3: CASSTGTGGWEAFF
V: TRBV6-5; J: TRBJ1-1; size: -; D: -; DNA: TGTGCCAGCAGTTACTTTGCAGGTAGAGAAGTAGCTTTCTTT; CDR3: CASSYFAGREVAFF
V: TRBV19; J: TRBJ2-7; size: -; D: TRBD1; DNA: TGTGCCAGTAGTGTAACCTCCTCGACAGGGATCCACGAGCAGTACTTC; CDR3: CASSVTSSTGIHEQYF
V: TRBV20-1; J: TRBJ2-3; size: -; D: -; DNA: TGCAGTGCTAGTACAGGGAACACAGATACGCAGTATTTT; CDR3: CSASTGNTDTQYF
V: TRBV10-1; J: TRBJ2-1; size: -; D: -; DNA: TGCGCCAGCAGTGAGTCGGCTTCCTACAATGAGCAGTTCTTC; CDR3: CASSESASYNEQFF
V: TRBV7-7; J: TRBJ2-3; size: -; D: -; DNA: TGTGCCAGCAGCGGCAGCACAGATACGCAGTATTTT; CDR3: CASSGSTDTQYF
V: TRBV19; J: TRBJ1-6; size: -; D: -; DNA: TGTGCCAGTAGTGTTCAGGGAGGGACCTATAATTCACCCCTCCACTTT; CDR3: CASSVQGGTYNSPLHF
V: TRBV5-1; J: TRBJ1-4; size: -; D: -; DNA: TGCGCCAGCAGCTTGATGGGCCAAGGAGAAAAACTGTTTTTT; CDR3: CASSLMGQGEKLFF
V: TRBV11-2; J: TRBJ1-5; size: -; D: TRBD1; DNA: TGTGCCAGCAGCCCCACAGGGGCAAATCAGCCCCAGCATTTT; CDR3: CASSPTGANQPQHF
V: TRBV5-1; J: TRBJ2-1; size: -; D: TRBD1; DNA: TGCGCCAGCAGCCCGGATGGGGGACAGGGCTACAATGAGCAGTTCTTC; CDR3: CASSPDGGQGYNEQFF
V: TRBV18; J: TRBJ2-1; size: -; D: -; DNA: TGTGCCAGCTCACCCGACACTGGTTCCTACAATGAGCAGTTCTTC; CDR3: CASSPDTGSYNEQFF
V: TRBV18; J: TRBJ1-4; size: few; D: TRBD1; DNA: TGTGCCAGCTCAGACGGGACAGGGGGTGAAAAACTGTTTTTT; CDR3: CASSDGTGGEKLFF
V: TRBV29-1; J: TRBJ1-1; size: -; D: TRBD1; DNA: TGCAGCGGCAAGGGGGCGCGGGGCACTGAAGCTTTCTTT; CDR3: CSGKGARGTEAFF
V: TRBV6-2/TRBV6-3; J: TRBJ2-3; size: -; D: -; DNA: TGTGCCAGCAGTTACTCGATAGCGTGGGCCCCGAATACGCAGTATTTT; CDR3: CASSYSIAWAPNTQYF
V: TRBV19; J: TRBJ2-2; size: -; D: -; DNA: TGTGCCAGTAGTATTCTCCCCCCCACCGGGGAGCTGTTTTTT; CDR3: CASSILPPTGELFF
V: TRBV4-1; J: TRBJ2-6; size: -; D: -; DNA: TGCGCCAGCAGCCCAGAAGGAGCCGGGGCCAACGTCCTGACTTTC; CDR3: CASSPEGAGANVLTF
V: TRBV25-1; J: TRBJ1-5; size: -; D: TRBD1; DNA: TGTGCCAGCAGTGAATTGGACAGGCCGTGGCCCCAGCATTTT; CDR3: CASSELDRPWPQHF
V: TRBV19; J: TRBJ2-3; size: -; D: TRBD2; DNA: TGTGCCAGTAGCGGGACTAGCGGGGGAGCTAGCACAGATACGCAGTATTTT; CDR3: CASSGTSGGASTDTQYF
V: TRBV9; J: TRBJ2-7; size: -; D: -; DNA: TGTGCCAAAACGGCGGGGACGGCGTCCTACGAGCAGTACTTC; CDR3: CAKTAGTASYEQYF
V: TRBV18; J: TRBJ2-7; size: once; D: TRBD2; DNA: TGTGCCAGCTCACCTAGCGGGGGGGCCTACGAGCAGTACTTC; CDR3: CASSPSGGAYEQYF
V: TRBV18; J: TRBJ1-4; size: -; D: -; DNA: TGTGCCAGCTCGCAAGGACGGCAGGGAGGCGAAAAACTGTTTTTT; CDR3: CASSQGRQGGEKLFF
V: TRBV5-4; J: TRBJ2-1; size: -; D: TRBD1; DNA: TGTGCCATCAAACAACCGTCCGGGACAGGCAGTGAGCAGTTCTTC; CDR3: CAIKQPSGTGSEQFF
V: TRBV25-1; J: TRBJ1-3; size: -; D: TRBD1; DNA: TGTGCCAGCAGTGAAACCGGGACAGGCCTTTTTCACACCATATATTTT; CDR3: CASSETGTGLFHTIYF
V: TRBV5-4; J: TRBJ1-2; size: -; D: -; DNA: TGTGCCAGCAGTTCCGGGGAAGGCTACACCTTC; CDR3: CASSSGEGYTF
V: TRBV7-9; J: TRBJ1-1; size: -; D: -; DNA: TGTGCCAGCAGCGTCCCTACAGGCCTGAACACTGAAGCTTTCTTT; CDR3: CASSVPTGLNTEAFF
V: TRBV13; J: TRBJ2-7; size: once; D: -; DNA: TGTGCCAGCAGCTTCACAAGGGAGGATCTCTACGAGCAGTACTTC; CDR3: CASSFTREDLYEQYF
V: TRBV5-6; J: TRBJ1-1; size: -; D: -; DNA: TGTGCCAGCAGCCTCCAGGGGAACACTGAAGCTTTCTTT; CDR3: CASSLQGNTEAFF
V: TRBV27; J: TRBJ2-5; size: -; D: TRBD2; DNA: TGTGCCAGCAGTACTACTAGCGTGGAGACCCAGTACTTC; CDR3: CASSTTSVETQYF
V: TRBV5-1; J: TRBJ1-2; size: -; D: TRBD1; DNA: TGCGCCAGCAGCTACAATGACAGGGGATTGGGCTACACCTTC; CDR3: CASSYNDRGLGYTF
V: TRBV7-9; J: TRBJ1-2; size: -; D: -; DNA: TGTGCCAGCAGCTTAGGCAGGGGCTATGGCTACACCTTC; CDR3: CASSLGRGYGYTF
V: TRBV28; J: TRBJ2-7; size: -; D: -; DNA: TGTGCCACCGCTTACAAGAACTCCTACGAGCAGTACTTC; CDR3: CATAYKNSYEQYF
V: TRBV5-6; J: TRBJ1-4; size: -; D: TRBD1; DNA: TGTGCCAGCAGCGGGACGGGACAGGGGGACGAAAAACTGTTTTTT; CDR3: CASSGTGQGDEKLFF
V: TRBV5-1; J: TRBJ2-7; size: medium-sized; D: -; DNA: TGCGCCAGCAGCGCGGACAGATCCTACGAGCAGTACTTC; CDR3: CASSADRSYEQYF
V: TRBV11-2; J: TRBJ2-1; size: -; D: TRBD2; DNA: TGTGCCAGCAGCTTAGCACTAGCGGGGGGGCTAGATGAGCAGTTCTTC; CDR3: CASSLALAGGLDEQFF
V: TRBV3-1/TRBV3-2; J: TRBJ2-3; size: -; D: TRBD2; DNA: TGTGCCAGCAGCCCTACCGGACTAGCGGGGACTGGTACGCAGTATTTT; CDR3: CASSPTGLAGTGTQYF
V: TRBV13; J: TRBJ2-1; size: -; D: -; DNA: TGTGCCAGCAGCCCAACCTGGGGACTTTACAATGAGCAGTTCTTC; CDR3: CASSPTWGLYNEQFF
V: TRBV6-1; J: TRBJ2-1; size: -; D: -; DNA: TGTGCCAGCAGTGAACGGAGGGCATACAATGAGCAGTTCTTC; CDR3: CASSERRAYNEQFF
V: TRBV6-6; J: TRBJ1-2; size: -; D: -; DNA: TGTGCCAGCAGCCGAACTCACGGGAGGATAGAACCCCAATATGGCTACACCTTC; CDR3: CASSRTHGRIEPQYGYTF
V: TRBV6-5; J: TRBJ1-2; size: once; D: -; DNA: TGTGCCAGCAGCCTAGAAATGACAGCGTCCTATGGCTACACCTTC; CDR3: CASSLEMTASYGYTF
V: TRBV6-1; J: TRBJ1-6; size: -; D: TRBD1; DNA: TGTGCCAGCAGTGAAGAGGGGCCGGGACAGGGACTCTCACCCCTCCACTTT; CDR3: CASSEEGPGQGLSPLHF
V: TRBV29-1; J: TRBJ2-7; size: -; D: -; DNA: TGCAGCGTTGAGGAGACAGGCGGCGCGTACGAGCAGTACTTC; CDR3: CSVEETGGAYEQYF
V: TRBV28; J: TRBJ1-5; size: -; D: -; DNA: TGTGCCAGCAGTCGTCCAGGGGAGGGGCAGCCCCAGCATTTT; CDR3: CASSRPGEGQPQHF
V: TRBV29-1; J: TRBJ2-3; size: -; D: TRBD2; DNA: TGCAGCGTTGCCAACCTCGGGGGGGCTGCAGATACGCAGTATTTT; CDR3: CSVANLGGAADTQYF
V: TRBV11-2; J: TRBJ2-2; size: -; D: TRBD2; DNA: TGTGCCAGCAGCTTGCCGGGACTAGCGGGGGGTCGGACCGGGGAGCTGTTTTTT; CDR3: CASSLPGLAGGRTGELFF
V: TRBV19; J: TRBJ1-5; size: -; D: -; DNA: TGTGCCAGTAGTATTAGGGGGTCCTATAGCAATCAGCCCCAGCATTTT; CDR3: CASSIRGSYSNQPQHF
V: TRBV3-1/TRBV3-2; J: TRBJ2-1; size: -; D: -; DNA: TGTGCCAGCAGCCAAACCGGGACTCACTCCTACAATGAGCAGTTCTTC; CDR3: CASSQTGTHSYNEQFF
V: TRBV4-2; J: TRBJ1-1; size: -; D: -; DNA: TGTGCCAGCAGCCAGCCGACAGGTACTGAAGCTTTCTTT; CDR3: CASSQPTGTEAFF
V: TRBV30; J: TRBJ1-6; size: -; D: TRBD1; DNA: TGTGCCTGGAGTGTACTGGGACAGGGGATCGGTTCACCCCTCCACTTT; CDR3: CAWSVLGQGIGSPLHF
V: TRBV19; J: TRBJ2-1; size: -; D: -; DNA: TGTGCCAGTAGTATTGCGGAACCGAATGAGCAGTTCTTC; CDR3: CASSIAEPNEQFF
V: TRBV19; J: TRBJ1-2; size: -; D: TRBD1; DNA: TGTGCCAGTGATACAGGGGATTTTAACTATGGCTACACCTTC; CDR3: CASDTGDFNYGYTF